This TCR beta chain emerged from a study of T cells in Graves' hyperthyroidism and ophthalmopathy. Study results and caveats: By a 13 V-J model, ophthalmopathy was set apart from stable hyperthyroidism. In blood, most of the thyroid clonotypes expanded above 0.001 were also present.

This clonotype has only a few counts. Its antigen is currently unknown. Uncontrolled infection, other autoimmune disease, pregnancy and lactation each barred patients from inclusion. Extraction of PBMCs used around 9.6 ml of fresh peripheral blood. TCR beta CDR3 sequences were amplified from RNA transcripts. Initially, a first-round RT-PCR of the TCR CDR3 employed the HTBI primer set. TCRdb re-analysed the multiplex PCR reads in MiXCR, keeping a single row per CDR3 protein. The profile shows around 570,000 distinct CDR3 sequences, 15% to 20% of them singletons. This CDR3 has 13 residues. Germline V gene sequence: CDR1 MNHNS, CDR2 SASEGT. Trimming cost V 7 bases and J 6 bases, with 13 bases left between them.

The specimen was blood. This TCR came from a man in his forties with Graves' ophthalmopathy. V usage is TRBV6-1 and J usage is TRBJ1-5, with D perhaps matching TRBD1 (5 bases). The CDR3 nucleotides read TGTGCCAGCATCGGGGGGAAGGGTCAGCCCCAGCATTTT. It is translated as CASIGGKGQPQHF.